Listed below are T cell receptor beta chains from one sample, sequenced in a study of blood T cell repertoires in COVID-19. TCRdb's table, derived via immunoSEQ multiplex PCR, lists solely in-frame clones and lacks some. The sample shows roughly 70,000 clones, 75% to 90% of them seen only once. Sequenced sample: peripheral blood. Receptors were obtained from a man in his sixties or seventies who had recovered from COVID-19. CDR3s include the opening cysteine and the closing phenylalanine or tryptophan. Each record gives: clone size, V gene, D gene, CDR3 length, J gene, CDR3 DNA, CDR3 protein. The D gene is left open where the match is weak. Where a row states a size, it is once, few, many or the class of an expanded clone; other rows omit it.

abundance: .; v_gene: TRBV7-9; d_gene: .; len: 13; j_gene: TRBJ1-2; CDR3nt: TGTGCCAGCAGCTTTTTGGCGCAAGCGAGCTACACCTTC; CDR3aa: CASSFLAQASYTF
abundance: .; v_gene: TRBV9; d_gene: .; len: 16; j_gene: TRBJ1-1; CDR3nt: TGTGCCAGCAGCGCTTCCCGGGACAAATCGAACACTGAAGCTTTCTTT; CDR3aa: CASSASRDKSNTEAFF
abundance: .; v_gene: TRBV28; d_gene: TRBD1; len: 15; j_gene: TRBJ2-7; CDR3nt: TGTGCCAGCAGTTTAGGTGGCAGGGGGAACCAAGAGCAGTACTTC; CDR3aa: CASSLGGRGNQEQYF
abundance: .; v_gene: TRBV10-3; d_gene: TRBD1; len: 15; j_gene: TRBJ2-2; CDR3nt: TGTGCCATCACCCGGACAGGGGGTAGCACCGGGGAGCTGTTTTTT; CDR3aa: CAITRTGGSTGELFF
abundance: .; v_gene: TRBV10-3; d_gene: .; len: 15; j_gene: TRBJ2-7; CDR3nt: TGTGCCAGCGGCGATCCTTCAAATGATAACTACGAGCAGTACTTC; CDR3aa: CASGDPSNDNYEQYF
abundance: .; v_gene: TRBV12-3/TRBV12-4; d_gene: .; len: 11; j_gene: TRBJ2-7; CDR3nt: TGTGCCAGCAGTCTTAACTACGAGCAGTACTTC; CDR3aa: CASSLNYEQYF
abundance: .; v_gene: TRBV5-1; d_gene: .; len: 15; j_gene: TRBJ2-5; CDR3nt: TGCGCCAGCAGCGACGGATGGGGGGGCGAAGAGACCCAGTACTTC; CDR3aa: CASSDGWGGEETQYF
abundance: .; v_gene: TRBV2; d_gene: TRBD1; len: 16; j_gene: TRBJ2-2; CDR3nt: TGTGCCAGCAGTGGAACAGGGGGCAAGGACACCGGGGAGCTGTTTTTT; CDR3aa: CASSGTGGKDTGELFF
abundance: .; v_gene: TRBV6-5; d_gene: .; len: 15; j_gene: TRBJ1-5; CDR3nt: TGTGCCAGCCATAGACAGAGCGATAGCAATCAGCCCCAGCATTTT; CDR3aa: CASHRQSDSNQPQHF
abundance: .; v_gene: TRBV27; d_gene: TRBD2; len: 14; j_gene: TRBJ2-1; CDR3nt: TGTGCCAGCCGCAGTTCGGGAGGCGGTGGTGAGCAGTTCTTC; CDR3aa: CASRSSGGGGEQFF
abundance: .; v_gene: TRBV11-2; d_gene: TRBD2; len: 17; j_gene: TRBJ2-1; CDR3nt: TGTGCCAGCAGCTTCGGTGGGCGGGAGGTAACCTTCAATGAGCAGTTCTTC; CDR3aa: CASSFGGREVTFNEQFF
abundance: .; v_gene: TRBV2; d_gene: TRBD1; len: 14; j_gene: TRBJ1-2; CDR3nt: TGTGCCAGCCCCCGACAGGGGAGTAACTATGGCTACACCTTC; CDR3aa: CASPRQGSNYGYTF
abundance: few; v_gene: TRBV7-2; d_gene: .; len: 15; j_gene: TRBJ2-5; CDR3nt: TGTGCCAGCAGCTTAAGTTGGAGGGGACAAGAGACCCAGTACTTC; CDR3aa: CASSLSWRGQETQYF
abundance: .; v_gene: TRBV2; d_gene: .; len: 14; j_gene: TRBJ1-6; CDR3nt: TGTGCCAGCAGTGAACTTGGTTATGGGAGGTCCCTCCACTTT; CDR3aa: CASSELGYGRSLHF
abundance: .; v_gene: TRBV3-1/TRBV3-2; d_gene: .; len: 15; j_gene: TRBJ2-7; CDR3nt: TGTGCCAGCAGCCAAGGTACCCGGATAGCGTCCGAGCAGTACTTC; CDR3aa: CASSQGTRIASEQYF
abundance: once; v_gene: TRBV5-4; d_gene: TRBD1; len: 17; j_gene: TRBJ1-2; CDR3nt: TGTGCCAGCAGCACCGGGACAGGTGGGGTGACTAACTATGGCTACACCTTC; CDR3aa: CASSTGTGGVTNYGYTF
abundance: once; v_gene: TRBV16; d_gene: .; len: 14; j_gene: TRBJ1-1; CDR3nt: TGTGCCAGCAGCCAATTAACCAGGAACACTGAAGCTTTCTTT; CDR3aa: CASSQLTRNTEAFF
abundance: .; v_gene: TRBV3-1/TRBV3-2; d_gene: TRBD1; len: 14; j_gene: TRBJ1-3; CDR3nt: TGTGCCAGCAGCCCCCACAGGGGGGTTGACACCATATATTTT; CDR3aa: CASSPHRGVDTIYF
abundance: once; v_gene: TRBV3-1/TRBV3-2; d_gene: TRBD1; len: 16; j_gene: TRBJ1-3; CDR3nt: TGTGCCAGCAGCACCCGACAGGGGGCGTCTGGAAACACCATATATTTT; CDR3aa: CASSTRQGASGNTIYF
abundance: .; v_gene: TRBV9; d_gene: TRBD1; len: 12; j_gene: TRBJ1-2; CDR3nt: TGTGCCAGCAGGCAGGGGGCAGGGGGCTACACCTTC; CDR3aa: CASRQGAGGYTF
abundance: .; v_gene: TRBV27; d_gene: TRBD1; len: 17; j_gene: TRBJ1-2; CDR3nt: TGTGCCAGCAGTTTATCCTCCGGGACAGGGGCTAACTATGGCTACACCTTC; CDR3aa: CASSLSSGTGANYGYTF
abundance: .; v_gene: TRBV29-1; d_gene: .; len: 15; j_gene: TRBJ1-1; CDR3nt: TGCAGCGTTCGAGGACAGAGCAACATGAACACTGAAGCTTTCTTT; CDR3aa: CSVRGQSNMNTEAFF
abundance: many; v_gene: TRBV5-4; d_gene: .; len: 12; j_gene: TRBJ1-2; CDR3nt: TGTGCCAGCAGCTTGGCAGGTTGGGGCTACACCTTC; CDR3aa: CASSLAGWGYTF
abundance: .; v_gene: TRBV2; d_gene: .; len: 13; j_gene: TRBJ1-1; CDR3nt: TGTGCCAGCAGTGCCGGTGGGAACACTGAAGCTTTCTTT; CDR3aa: CASSAGGNTEAFF
abundance: .; v_gene: TRBV29-1; d_gene: .; len: 13; j_gene: TRBJ2-5; CDR3nt: TGCAGCTCTGGAGTTAGCCGGGGGGAGACCCAGTACTTC; CDR3aa: CSSGVSRGETQYF